This T cell receptor beta chain was obtained from a study of early T cells in non-severe SARS-CoV-2 infection. In the study overall: From unsorted whole blood, bulk RNA was sequenced, and the chains remained unpaired.

This clonotype came up a few times. Its antigen is as yet unknown. Attachment of unique molecular identifiers to individual cDNA molecules was performed. TCRdb used MiXCR to reprocess the 5' RACE reads, holding one entry per CDR3 protein. The sample holds some 49,000 distinct CDR3 sequences; about 4% are singletons and the top ten take roughly 6%. Regarding the study as a whole: Matching results from VDJdb favored anti-spike CD8 responses, leaving private and CD4 specificities undetected.

The TCR originated in an adult who was a healthcare worker with PCR-confirmed SARS-CoV-2 infection or an uninfected control (not recorded which). Sequencing used whole blood.

CDR3 protein: CASSLGGGLTYEQYF. The CDR3 DNA follows: TGTGCCAGCAGCTTAGGAGGGGGCCTCACCTACGAGCAGTACTTC. J is TRBJ2-7 and V is TRBV13; 7 nucleotides line up with TRBD1. Germline values: CDR1 PRHDT, CDR2 FYEKMQ (reference sequence). The CDR3 covers 15 residues. The junction had 4 bases not matched to a gene; V was cut back by 0 bases and J by 2 bases.